This T cell receptor (beta chain) was recorded in a study of blood T cells in healthy people across ages. Investigators took around 10 milliliters of peripheral blood from every donor. A second PCR of roughly 7 to 11 cycles used a sample-barcoded 5' primer and a J-beta primer mix. TCRdb reanalysed the 5' RACE reads using MiXCR and keeps one entry per CDR3 protein. The sample records approximately 940,000 distinct CDR3 sequences, about 48% being singletons. Study-wide points: Higher diversity and more naive CD4+ cells were features of long-lived donors, compared to aged donors.

V was clipped by 2 bases and J by 0 bases; unmatched bases: 4. The CDR3 consists of 17 residues. The V gene's germline CDR1 is SGHRS and CDR2 YFSETQ. This clonotype was seen only a few times. The antigen remains undetermined. J is TRBJ2-1 and V is TRBV5-1, with 11 positions matching TRBD2. The TCR comes from a young man in good health. Sequencing was done on a sample of blood. CDR3 nucleotide sequence: TGCGCCAGCAGCTTCAGACTAGCGGGGAGCTCCTACAATGAGCAGTTCTTC. Residues: CASSFRLAGSSYNEQFF.